These 19 T cell receptor beta chains came from one sample sequenced in a study of T-cell reconstitution after alpha-beta-depleted transplantation in children. Preparing the TCRbeta library involved the use of unique molecular identifiers. Each CDR3 protein gets one entry after TCRdb re-called the PCR reads with MiXCR. The data hold about 200,000 distinct CDR3 sequences, with roughly 7% observed a single time. Sequencing was performed on PBMCs, taken before TCRalphabeta/CD19-depleted stem cell transplant. The receptors were sampled from a boy aged 2-15 years with acute lymphoblastic leukemia, due to receive a stem cell transplant.

V and J are TRBV29-1 and TRBJ2-7, with D hard to call. V lost 4 bases, J lost 12 bases, and 19 bases lay in between. Germline CDR1 SQVTM, CDR2 ANQGSEA. The CDR3 covers 12 residues. CDR3 in amino acids: CSVGNGPPRRYF. For the CDR3, the DNA is TGCAGCGTTGGGAACGGGCCCCCCCGTCGGTACTTC.

V is TRBV10-3 and J is TRBJ2-5, with a weak D call TRBD2 (5 bases). V gave up 3 bases and J gave up 1 base, with 15 bases separating them. CDR1 and CDR2 (germline): ENHRY, SYGVKD. The CDR3 contains 16 residues. The CDR3 region is CAISDLHGNLQETQYF. The CDR3 DNA follows: TGTGCCATCAGTGATTTACACGGGAACCTCCAAGAGACCCAGTACTTC.

The chain has TRBV5-1 and TRBJ2-1; 9 bases fit TRBD1. Germline CDR1 and CDR2: SGHRS and YFSETQ. J lost 8 bases, V lost 4 bases, and 13 bases had no gene match. CDR3 size: 16 residues. The CDR3 region is CASSPWGTGSMDEQFF. The CDR3 DNA sequence: TGCGCCAGCAGCCCCTGGGGGACAGGGTCGATGGATGAGCAGTTCTTC.

This clonotype appeared many times. The gene calls are TRBV20-1 and TRBJ2-5; D call uncertain. The germline CDR1 and CDR2 sequences are DFQATT and SNEGSKA (reference sequence). Trimming took 3 bases from V and 5 from J, leaving 19 bases between them. The CDR3 runs 15 residues. The CDR3 DNA reads as TGCAGTGCTAGGAACAAGCCGCCGGGTCGGGAGACCCAGTACTTC. Translation: CSARNKPPGRETQYF.

This clonotype was counted at least ten times. The gene calls are TRBV15 and TRBJ2-3; D tentatively fits TRBD1 or TRBD2 (5 bases each). Trimming removed 1 base at V and 7 bases at J, with 18 bases between. The CDR3 runs 16 residues. Germline values: CDR1 LNHNV, CDR2 YYDKDF (reference sequence). Here the CDR3 DNA reads TGTGCCACCAGCAGAGTCTGGGACGCATGGGGCTATACGCAGTATTTT. Its translation: CATSRVWDAWGYTQYF. The whole variable domain, filled in from reference TRBV15 and TRBJ2-3, reads DAMVIQNPRYQVTQFGKPVTLSCSQTLNHNVMYWYQQKSSQAPKLLFHYYDKDFNNEADTPDNFQSRRPNTSFCFLDIRSPGLGDTAMYLCATSRVWDAWGYTQYFGPGTRLTVL.

The table lists this clonotype with many counts. The chain links TRBV27 to TRBJ1-1; D might be TRBD1 (5 bases). Between the trimmed V and J ends, which lost 4 bases and 0 bases, there was a span of 15 bases. The germline CDR1 and CDR2 sequences are MNHEY and SMNVEV (reference sequence). This CDR3 has 16 amino acids. CDR3 in amino acids: CASSSSLRQMNTEAFF. The DNA for the CDR3 is TGTGCCAGCAGTTCCTCGCTAAGACAGATGAACACTGAAGCTTTCTTT.

The chain links TRBV5-1 to TRBJ2-7; TRBD1 matches 7 bases. Germline V gives CDR1 SGHRS, CDR2 YFSETQ. With V trimmed by 4 bases and J by 4 bases, 8 bases remained unmatched. The CDR3 has 14 residues. CDR3 coding DNA: TGCGCCAGCAGCACCAAACTACAGGGGTACGAGCAGTACTTC. Its protein product is CASSTKLQGYEQYF.

The rearrangement uses TRBV20-1 and TRBJ2-7, with 7 positions matching TRBD1. The CDR3 totals 14 residues. Germline CDR1 DFQATT, CDR2 SNEGSKA (reference sequence). V gave up 4 bases and J gave up 2 bases; unmatched junction bases: 8. CDR3 coding DNA: TGCAGTGCTACCTTGGGACAGTCGACCTACGAGCAGTACTTC. The encoded protein is CSATLGQSTYEQYF.

This clonotype has ten or more counts. The chain is built from TRBV4-2 and TRBJ2-5; no firm D call. Per the germline V gene, CDR1 is LGHNA and CDR2 is YNFKEQ. With 0 bases removed from V and 0 bases from J, the gap between germline ends came to 8 bases. The CDR3 is 15 residues long. CDR3 bases: TGTGCCAGCAGCCAAGATTGGACGAACCAAGAGACCCAGTACTTC. Translating it yields CASSQDWTNQETQYF.

Ten or more counts support this clonotype. J is TRBJ2-1 and V is TRBV5-1; 9 positions agree with TRBD1. Germline V CDR1 and CDR2: SGHRS, YFSETQ. The CDR3 runs to 15 residues. Germline trimming cut 0 bases from V and 7 bases from J; bases unmatched to any gene: 5. CDR3 nucleotide sequence: TGCGCCAGCAGCTTGGGCGGGGACAGGGTGAATGAGCAGTTCTTC. Its translation is CASSLGGDRVNEQFF.

A few counts support this clonotype. The chain links TRBV7-2 to TRBJ2-1; D is possibly TRBD1 (5 bases). The CDR3 covers 16 residues. Trimming cost V 3 bases and J 3 bases, with 15 bases left between them. Germline assignment: CDR1 SGHTA and CDR2 FQGNSA. The CDR3 spells CASSFSPGMNYNEQFF. The CDR3 DNA is TGTGCCAGCAGCTTCTCCCCAGGGATGAACTACAATGAGCAGTTCTTC.

Of note for this clonotype: Given a much more abundant clone one base away, this may be a read error. No conserved phenylalanine or tryptophan is present at the end of the CDR3, so a read error is the likely explanation. The chain recombines TRBV4-2 with TRBJ1-6, with D possibly matching TRBD1 (6 bases). Germline V gene sequence: CDR1 LGHNA, CDR2 YNFKEQ. This CDR3 is built from 15 residues. Trimming left V 0 bases short and J 8 bases short, with 11 bases between. CDR3 protein: CASSQDNKGDSPLHS. CDR3 DNA: TGTGCCAGCAGCCAAGATAACAAGGGGGATTCACCCCTCCACTCT.

V is TRBV19 and J is TRBJ2-4, with a tentative D call TRBD1 (6 bases). The CDR3 loop spans 16 amino acids. CDR1 LNHDA and CDR2 SQIVND come from the germline V gene (reference sequence). The ends were cut back, 4 bases at V and 1 base at J, with 14 bases in the middle. CDR3 protein: CASSTLYQGAKNIQYF. Here the CDR3 DNA reads TGTGCCAGTAGTACCCTATACCAGGGGGCCAAAAACATTCAGTACTTC.

This clonotype was counted ten times or more. The J gene is TRBJ2-7, the V gene TRBV7-9; no firm D call. The CDR3 contains 13 residues. Trimming cost V 1 base and J 5 bases, with 9 bases left between them. Germline CDR1 reads SEHNR; CDR2 reads FQNEAQ (reference sequence). For the CDR3, the DNA is TGTGCCAGCAGCTTAGAGAGCGTGCACGAGCAGTACTTC. It yields the protein CASSLESVHEQYF.

There are a few counts of this clonotype. The chain combines TRBV20-1 with TRBJ2-7; 7 bases map to TRBD1. The CDR3 is made up of 12 amino acids. V was clipped by 5 bases and J by 6 bases; unmatched bases: 7. Looked up from germline, CDR1 is DFQATT and CDR2 is SNEGSKA (reference sequence). The CDR3 loop is CSAAKQGLEQYF. The DNA of the CDR3 is TGCAGTGCTGCAAAACAGGGGCTCGAGCAGTACTTC.

The chain carries TRBV5-1 and TRBJ2-5; D could derive from TRBD1 or TRBD2 (6 bases each). Per the germline V gene, CDR1 is SGHRS and CDR2 is YFSETQ. The CDR3 sequence is 15 residues long. The V and J ends lost 1 base and 3 bases respectively, with 13 bases between them. The CDR3 protein is CASSLKGGQKETQYF. CDR3 bases: TGCGCCAGCAGCTTGAAGGGGGGCCAAAAAGAGACCCAGTACTTC.

Comment on this clonotype: One base away lies a much larger clone, so this may be a sequencing read error. This chain connects TRBV20-1 to TRBJ2-1; 9 nucleotides line up with TRBD2. This CDR3 has 16 amino acids. Germline CDR1 is DFQATT and CDR2 is SNEGSKA (reference sequence). The CDR3 region has the DNA TGCTGTGCTAGTCGGCGGGGGGGATACTCCTACAATGAGCAGTTCTTC. Its protein is CCASRRGGYSYNEQFF.

This clonotype has at least ten counts. The chain recombines TRBV4-1 with TRBJ2-2; TRBD2 agrees at 11 bases. The junction had 13 bases not matched to a gene; V was cut back by 1 base and J by 0 bases. CDR1 and CDR2 (germline): MGHRA, YSYEKL. The CDR3 runs 21 residues. The CDR3 nucleotides read TGCGCCAGCAGCCAAGTTAGGCCCAGTAGTAGCGGGGGGGCGAACACCGGGGAGCTGTTTTTT. Translating it yields CASSQVRPSSSGGANTGELFF.

At least ten counts were recorded for this clonotype. V and J are TRBV20-1 and TRBJ1-2; 9 bases align to TRBD1. The trim removed 3 bases at V and 3 bases at J, leaving 2 bases unmatched. The CDR3 covers 13 residues. CDR1 and CDR2 (germline): DFQATT, SNEGSKA (reference sequence). The CDR3 nucleotides are TGCAGTGCTAGTCACAGGGGGCACTATGGCTACACCTTC. Amino acid sequence: CSASHRGHYGYTF.